The 29 T cell receptor beta chains given below trace back to one sample, sequenced in a study of T cell responses to AZD1222 COVID-19 vaccine (dated by TCRdb to about 2021). The time point label for this specimen denotes: baseline before first vaccination. The method behind the library was the immunoSEQ multiplex PCR assay. TCRdb obtained this table from immuneACCESS and retained in-frame rearrangements with V and J assigned. These tables miss some clones; where compared with another copy, unresolved V genes account for less than half of the shortfall, and the remainder is unexplained. The sample data list around 140,000 clones, and about nine tenths of these were observed just once. Approximately 20% of the sample comes from the top ten. The source material was peripheral blood, sampled on day 0 of AZD1222 vaccination. The receptors were sampled from an adult in good health.

The rearrangement uses TRBV3-1 (or the pseudogene TRBV3-2) and TRBJ2-5, with 11 nucleotides matching TRBD2. V lost 2 bases to trimming and J lost 3 bases; unmatched junction nucleotides: 8. There are 17 residues in the CDR3. Germline V CDR1 and CDR2: LGHDT, YNNKEL (reference sequence). The DNA of the CDR3 is TGTGCCAGCAGCCAACCACAACTAGCGGGGGTGAAAGAGACCCAGTACTTC. Protein: CASSQPQLAGVKETQYF.

The table lists this clone with a few counts. The rearrangement joins TRBV19 to TRBJ2-7; tentative D call: TRBD2 (5 bases). The germline V gene encodes CDR1 LNHDA and CDR2 SQIVND (reference sequence). This CDR3 comprises 17 residues. V was clipped by 4 bases and J by 5 bases, with 24 bases between them. In DNA, the CDR3 is TGTGCCAGTAGTACGCGAGCGAGGGTAAGCTACGCTGACGAGCAGTACTTC. Its protein product is CASSTRARVSYADEQYF.

The genes are TRBV18 and TRBJ2-1, with D uncertain. CDR3 length: 15 amino acids. Looked up from germline, CDR1 is KGHSH and CDR2 is LQKENI. V dropped 4 bases and J dropped 5 bases, with 15 bases sitting between them. Here the CDR3 DNA reads TGTGCCAGCTCACGTTGGGCACCCCCCGACAATGAGCAGTTCTTC. This encodes CASSRWAPPDNEQFF. Drawing the rest from reference TRBV18 and TRBJ2-1, the complete variable domain is NAGVMQNPRHLVRRRGQEARLRCSPMKGHSHVYWYRQLPEEGLKFMVYLQKENIIDESGMPKERFSAEFPKEGPSILRIQQVVRGDSAAYFCASSRWAPPDNEQFFGPGTRLTVL.

V usage is TRBV18 and J usage is TRBJ1-1; 9 nucleotides align to TRBD1. The CDR3 totals 16 residues. From germline, CDR1 is KGHSH and CDR2 LQKENI. V lost 2 bases and J lost 6; bases outside the gene matches: 10. The CDR3 region is CASSPWEARQGAEAFF. The CDR3 DNA reads TGTGCCAGCTCACCATGGGAGGCGAGACAGGGGGCTGAAGCTTTCTTT.

V is TRBV2 and J is TRBJ1-5, with D possibly being TRBD1 (5 bases). Trimming removed 7 bases from V and 8 bases from J, with 15 bases in between. CDR3 length: 13 residues. Germline V gene data show CDR1 as SNHLY and CDR2 as FYNNEI. CDR3 DNA: TGTGCCAGCACCGGGGGACCCCTCGAGCCCCAGCATTTT. Translated, it gives CASTGGPLEPQHF.

The table lists this clone with a few counts. V is TRBV28 and J is TRBJ1-5; 7 nucleotides line up with TRBD1. Germline lookup yields CDR1 MDHEN and CDR2 SYDVKM. The V segment lost 5 bases and the J segment 4 bases; nucleotides outside the gene matches: 5. There are 14 residues in the CDR3. CDR3 in DNA: TGTGCCAGCAGTCCCCCGACAGGGAATCAGCCCCAGCATTTT. Protein product: CASSPPTGNQPQHF.

This clone turned up a few times. The rearrangement joins TRBV19 to TRBJ2-5; either TRBD1 or TRBD2 may fit D (5 bases each). Germline V gene sequence: CDR1 LNHDA, CDR2 SQIVND (reference sequence). V was clipped by 7 bases and J by 0 bases, with 15 bases between them. This CDR3 region has 15 residues. The CDR3 here is CASKRGIWDQETQYF. The CDR3 DNA is TGTGCCAGTAAGAGGGGTATTTGGGACCAAGAGACCCAGTACTTC. The whole variable domain, remainder taken from reference TRBV19 and TRBJ2-5, is DGGITQSPKYLFRKEGQNVTLSCEQNLNHDAMYWYRQDPGQGLRLIYYSQIVNDFQKGDIAEGYSVSREKKESFPLTVTSAQKNPTAFYLCASKRGIWDQETQYFGPGTRLLVL.

The sample holds one count of this clone. This chain joins TRBV30 and TRBJ2-7; D gene uncertain. Germline V gives CDR1 GTSNPN, CDR2 SVGIG (reference sequence). Between the trimmed V and J ends, which lost 0 bases and 2 bases, there was a span of 11 bases. The CDR3 totals 14 residues. The CDR3 nucleotides read TGTGCCTGGAGTGTAAGTTGGACCACCTACGAGCAGTACTTC. Translating gives CAWSVSWTTYEQYF. The whole variable domain, filled in from reference TRBV30 and TRBJ2-7, reads SQTIHQWPATLVQPVGSPLSLECTVEGTSNPNLYWYRQAAGRGLQLLFYSVGIGQISSEVPQNLSASRPQDRQFILSSKKLLLSDSGFYLCAWSVSWTTYEQYFGPGTRLTVT.

The chain carries TRBV4-3 and TRBJ1-2; D might be TRBD1 (5 bases). The ends were cut back, 0 bases at V and 3 bases at J, with 14 bases in the middle. The germline gives CDR1 LGHNA, CDR2 YSLEER. CDR3 size: 16 residues. CDR3 sequence: CASSQDPGAGHYGYTF. CDR3 in DNA: TGCGCCAGCAGCCAAGATCCGGGCGCAGGGCACTATGGCTACACCTTC.

The V call is TRBV28, the J call TRBJ1-4, with a tentative D call TRBD1 (5 bases). Germline-derived CDR1 and CDR2 are MDHEN and SYDVKM. V lost 4 bases, J lost 0 bases, and 12 bases lay in between. The CDR3 has 16 residues. CDR3 in amino acids: CASSSGGRTTNEKLFF. In DNA form, the CDR3 reads TGTGCCAGCAGTTCGGGGGGGAGAACAACTAATGAAAAACTGTTTTTT.

The chain is built from TRBV27 and TRBJ2-3; D possibly corresponds to TRBD1 (5 bases). The CDR3 is made up of 14 amino acids. The V gene lost 0 bases and the J gene lost 4 bases, with 8 bases spanning the gap. The germline gives CDR1 MNHEY, CDR2 SMNVEV (reference sequence). CDR3 loop: CASSLSAGPDTQYF. Written as DNA, the CDR3 is TGTGCCAGCAGTTTATCCGCAGGGCCAGATACGCAGTATTTT.

The chain combines TRBV5-6 with TRBJ1-5; perhaps TRBD1 as D (6 bases). This CDR3 comprises 14 residues. Per the germline V gene, CDR1 is SGHDT and CDR2 is YYEEEE. With 5 bases removed from V and 6 bases from J, the gap between germline ends came to 15 bases. The CDR3 loop reads CASRNRKGGQPQHF. CDR3 coding DNA: TGTGCCAGCAGAAATAGGAAGGGGGGTCAGCCCCAGCATTTT. The full variable domain, completed using reference TRBV5-6 and TRBJ1-5, is DAGVTQSPTHLIKTRGQQVTLRCSPKSGHDTVSWYQQALGQGPQFIFQYYEEEERQRGNFPDRFSGHQFPNYSSELNVNALLLGDSALYLCASRNRKGGQPQHFGDGTRLSIL.

This clone was picked up one time. This chain uses TRBV29-1 with TRBJ1-1; 12 bases line up with TRBD1. The CDR3 spans 15 residues. Trimming took 5 bases from V and 2 from J; bases not matched to a gene: 6. The germline V gene has CDR1 SQVTM and CDR2 ANQGSEA. CDR3 protein: CSVRGTGGKNTEAFF. CDR3 sequence (DNA): TGCAGCGTTAGGGGGACAGGGGGCAAAAACACTGAAGCTTTCTTT.

The chain couples TRBV18 to TRBJ1-5; the D is unclear. Germline loops: CDR1 KGHSH, CDR2 LQKENI. The CDR3 is 12 amino acids. The V end was cut by 4 bases, the J end by 7 bases, with 8 bases between. The CDR3 nucleotides read TGTGCCAGCTCACTATCCCTCCAGCCCCAGCATTTT. As protein: CASSLSLQPQHF.

This clone is a singleton in its sample. This sequence joins TRBV4-3 and TRBJ2-2, with TRBD1 matching 7 bases. The J segment lost 6 bases and the V segment lost 3 bases, leaving 7 bases of the junction unmatched. The germline gives CDR1 LGHNA, CDR2 YSLEER. The CDR3 runs 15 residues. The CDR3 bases are TGCGCCAGCAGCCAGGCCCGACAGGGTTCCGGGGAGCTGTTTTTT. This codes for CASSQARQGSGELFF.

This clone was counted between two and nine times. The gene calls are TRBV9 and TRBJ2-7; D possibly corresponds to TRBD2 (6 bases). This CDR3 region has 14 residues. Germline V lookup: CDR1 SGDLS, CDR2 YYNGEE. Trimming shortened V by 2 bases and J by 2 bases, and 11 bases separated the two germline ends. CDR3 sequence (DNA): TGTGCCAGCAGCGTCGGGACTGACCCCTACGAGCAGTACTTC. This gives the protein CASSVGTDPYEQYF.

V and J are TRBV19 and TRBJ2-2; tentative D call: TRBD1 (6 bases). The CDR3 consists of 14 residues. The V end was cut by 7 bases, the J end by 5 bases, with 14 bases between. Germline-derived CDR1 and CDR2 are LNHDA and SQIVND (reference sequence). The CDR3 loop is CASNSGDVTGELFF. Here the CDR3 DNA reads TGTGCCAGTAATTCAGGGGATGTGACCGGGGAGCTGTTTTTT.

This rearrangement joins TRBV29-1 to TRBJ1-5; 8 nucleotides line up with TRBD1. The CDR3 is 14 amino acids. The germline V gene encodes CDR1 SQVTM and CDR2 ANQGSEA. V lost 4 bases, J lost 0 bases, and 2 bases stayed unmatched. The CDR3 protein is CSVAQGDSNQPQHF. In nucleotides, the CDR3 is TGCAGCGTTGCACAGGGGGATAGCAATCAGCCCCAGCATTTT.

The chain uses TRBV2 and TRBJ2-7; TRBD2 matches at 7 bases. J gave up 2 bases and V 2 bases, and 3 bases lay outside the gene matches. The CDR3 runs 14 residues. The germline CDR1 and CDR2 sequences are SNHLY and FYNNEI. The CDR3 region is CASSEREGTYEQYF. In DNA, the CDR3 is TGTGCCAGCAGTGAAAGGGAGGGTACCTACGAGCAGTACTTC.

This chain uses TRBV3-1 (or the pseudogene TRBV3-2) with TRBJ2-2, with 8 bases aligning to TRBD2. The CDR3 is 16 amino acids. In germline, CDR1 is LGHDT, CDR2 YNNKEL (reference sequence). V dropped 2 bases and J dropped 0; count of bases not matched to a gene: 2. The CDR3: CASSQRGGTNTGELFF. For the CDR3, the DNA is TGTGCCAGCAGCCAACGCGGGGGGACGAACACCGGGGAGCTGTTTTTT.

The J gene is TRBJ2-7, the V gene TRBV27; D may be TRBD1 (6 bases). There are 13 residues in the CDR3. The V and J ends lost 6 bases and 2 bases respectively, with 11 bases between them. Germline V gene data show CDR1 as MNHEY and CDR2 as SMNVEV (reference sequence). This chain's CDR3 is CASRDSGTYEQYF. The CDR3 nucleotides read TGTGCCAGCAGGGACAGCGGTACCTACGAGCAGTACTTC.

The chain combines TRBV7-2 with TRBJ1-1; D is unclear. The CDR3 covers 14 residues. Trimming removed 7 bases at V and 3 bases at J, with 15 bases between. Germline V lookup: CDR1 SGHTA, CDR2 FQGNSA. The DNA of the CDR3 is TGTGCCAGCACCCTGGACCCCGGGTACACTGAAGCTTTCTTT. Its protein is CASTLDPGYTEAFF.

J is TRBJ1-2 and V is TRBV18, with D unclear. Germline assignment: CDR1 KGHSH and CDR2 LQKENI. V was cut by 5 bases and J by 6 bases, with 16 bases left in between. The CDR3 is 14 amino acids. In nucleotides, the CDR3 is TGTGCCAGCTCATTCGGGAAAAACACTGATGGCTACACCTTC. Its protein product is CASSFGKNTDGYTF.

The J gene is TRBJ2-7, the V gene TRBV7-2, with D perhaps matching TRBD2 (6 bases). Trimming took 5 bases from V and 0 from J, leaving 17 bases between them. Germline V gene data show CDR1 as SGHTA and CDR2 as FQGNSA. CDR3 length: 16 residues. Written as DNA, the CDR3 is TGTGCCAGCAGCCCGCGCGGGGCCGAAAGCTCCTACGAGCAGTACTTC. Translation: CASSPRGAESSYEQYF.

V is TRBV19 and J is TRBJ2-2; possible D gene TRBD2, 6 bases. This CDR3 is built from 15 residues. Germline V gene lookup returns CDR1 LNHDA and CDR2 SQIVND (reference sequence). V lost 1 base and J 2 bases, leaving 8 bases between the germline ends. CDR3 sequence reads: CASSIGGTNTGELFF. The DNA of the CDR3 is TGTGCCAGTAGTATAGGAGGGACTAACACCGGGGAGCTGTTTTTT.

The CDR3 sequence: CASKGGTTISNQPQHF. CDR3 nucleotide sequence: TGTGCCAGTAAAGGGGGGACCACTATTAGCAATCAGCCCCAGCATTTT. The rearrangement links TRBV19 to TRBJ1-5, with D possibly matching TRBD1 (6 bases). With 7 bases removed from V and 0 bases from J, the gap between germline ends came to 16 bases. Germline values: CDR1 LNHDA, CDR2 SQIVND (reference sequence). CDR3 length equals 16 residues.

The chain recombines TRBV7-2 with TRBJ2-7, with a tentative D call TRBD2 (5 bases). Germline loops: CDR1 SGHTA, CDR2 FQGNSA. The CDR3 is made up of 15 amino acids. Trimming removed 1 base from V and 3 bases from J, with 13 bases in between. CDR3 sequence (DNA): TGTGCCAGCAGCTTAGGAGGGTTTGGCATCTACGAGCAGTACTTC. Protein sequence: CASSLGGFGIYEQYF.

The chain has TRBV6-5 and TRBJ1-1; weak D call: TRBD1 (5 bases). The V end lost 6 bases, the J end lost 1 base, and 12 bases lay between the germline ends. The CDR3 covers 14 residues. Germline-derived CDR1 and CDR2 are MNHEY and SVGAGI. CDR3 sequence: CASSLQVTNTEAFF. The CDR3 nucleotides are TGTGCCAGCAGCTTACAGGTTACGAACACTGAAGCTTTCTTT.

The genes are TRBV4-3 and TRBJ1-2; D might be TRBD1 (5 bases). The CDR3 totals 14 residues. Trimming took off 2 bases at V and 7 bases at J, with 14 bases between the two ends. From germline, CDR1 is LGHNA and CDR2 YSLEER. The CDR3 sequence is CASSQRGASPGYTF. The DNA of the CDR3 is TGCGCCAGCAGCCAAAGGGGCGCGAGCCCTGGCTACACCTTC.